The clone carrying this T cell receptor (beta chain) was detected ten times or more. CDR1 and CDR2 (germline): LNHNV, YYDKDF (reference sequence). This CDR3 is built from 13 residues. V gave up 6 bases and J gave up 4 bases, with 12 bases separating them. On each TCR cDNA molecule, a unique molecular identifier was present. TCRdb recomputed calls from the 5' RACE reads with MiXCR, one row per CDR3 protein. The table records almost 75,000 distinct CDR3 sequences, 10% to 15% of them present only once. Time point: sample taken at primary tumor resection. The study sequenced unsorted whole RNA from tumor, nontumor lung or frozen PBMC. The data belong to a study of spatial heterogeneity in lung cancer.

Sequences were derived from PBMCs, sampled at surgery. The receptor comes from a male donor with early-stage non-small cell lung cancer. The V call is TRBV15, the J call TRBJ2-5; no clear D gene. The CDR3 region is CATSPSGPETQYF. The CDR3 DNA reads as TGTGCCACCAGTCCCTCGGGCCCAGAGACCCAGTACTTC.